This TCR beta chain stems from a study of blood T cell repertoires in COVID-19. Overall study: Acute and convalescent COVID-19 samples came from the United States, Italy and Spain. The cDNA or gDNA used as material had been derived from T cells, B-cell-depleted T cells, or PBMCs.

This clone was found once. Looked up from germline, CDR1 is SGHVT and CDR2 is SQSDAQ. J gave up 7 bases and V 7 bases, and 13 bases lay outside the gene matches. The CDR3 spans 15 residues. In the original processing: Amplification of reference gene primers provided the estimated nucleated cell counts. Clones were sequenced by immunoSEQ multiplex PCR, and TCRdb holds only the in-frame ones, with some missing. Clone size and V and J calls were adopted from that table, with D and trimming inferred from the DNA. This sample has 27,000 or so clones, with around 86% found just once. This sequence originates from a man aged 65 to 85 with acute or convalescent COVID-19. Specimen: peripheral blood. The chain carries TRBV7-4 and TRBJ1-2; TRBD1 agrees at 9 bases. The chain's CDR3 is CASNSTGGGQIGYTF. As DNA, the CDR3 is TGTGCCAGCAACTCGACAGGGGGAGGGCAGATTGGCTACACCTTC.